A single sample gave rise to the 8 T cell receptor beta chains below, sequenced in a study of T cells after posttransplantation cyclophosphamide. TCRdb's table, derived via immunoSEQ multiplex PCR, lists solely in-frame clones and lacks some. The sample shows fewer than 35,000 clones, none of them appearing just once. The sequenced sample consisted of PBMCs. Source of these receptors: a woman between 55 and 75 years old in good health, CMV-negative, and a related stem cell transplant donor.

This clone was seen many times. The rearrangement joins TRBV7-9 to TRBJ2-3; D may be TRBD2 (5 bases). With 3 bases removed from V and 0 bases from J, the gap between germline ends came to 7 bases. CDR1 SEHNR and CDR2 FQNEAQ come from the germline V gene (reference sequence). The CDR3 loop spans 14 amino acids. The DNA of the CDR3 is TGTGCCAGCAGCTTTAGCGTGAGCACAGATACGCAGTATTTT. Amino acids: CASSFSVSTDTQYF.

This clone has a handful of counts. The gene calls are TRBV27 and TRBJ2-7, with TRBD1 matching over 7 bases. The V gene's germline CDR1 is MNHEY and CDR2 SMNVEV (reference sequence). The trim removed 5 bases at V and 2 bases at J, leaving 9 bases unmatched. CDR3 length: 15 residues. CDR3 coding DNA: TGTGCCAGCAGTCGATCCGGGACAGTTCCCTACGAGCAGTACTTC. Residues: CASSRSGTVPYEQYF.

There are many counts of this clone. The chain combines TRBV5-5 with TRBJ2-1, with D perhaps TRBD2 (6 bases). The V gene lost 2 bases and the J gene lost 1 base, with 10 bases spanning the gap. CDR1 SGHKS and CDR2 YYEKEE come from the germline V gene (reference sequence). CDR3 length: 15 residues. CDR3 bases: TGTGCCAGCAGCTTCGGCGGGGTTTCCTACAATGAGCAGTTCTTC. This gives the protein CASSFGGVSYNEQFF.

This clone was found many times. V gene TRBV7-9 combines with J gene TRBJ1-2, with D maybe TRBD1 (5 bases). V was clipped by 6 bases and J by 7 bases, with 12 bases between them. Looked up from germline, CDR1 is SEHNR and CDR2 is FQNEAQ (reference sequence). The CDR3 covers 12 residues. The CDR3 region has the DNA TGTGCCAGCAGAAGAGACAGCGTTGGCTACACCTTC. Protein product: CASRRDSVGYTF.

A few counts support this clone. Compared with germline, one end of the junction differs, possibly owing to a read error. The chain carries TRBV15 and TRBJ1-2, with TRBD1 as a possible D gene (5 bases). CDR3 length: 14 amino acids. CDR1 and CDR2 (germline): LNHNV, YYDKDF (reference sequence). The CDR3 DNA follows: TGTGCCTCCAGAAGCAGGGATTCTAACTATGGCTACACCTTC. It specifies CASRSRDSNYGYTF.

This clone showed up just a few times. The chain uses TRBV27 and TRBJ2-3; 14 nucleotides agree with TRBD2. Germline V CDR1 and CDR2: MNHEY, SMNVEV (reference sequence). V shed 6 bases and J 1 base; nucleotides not matched to a gene: 6. CDR3 length equals 17 residues. Here the CDR3 DNA reads TGTGCCAGCAGCCGCGGGACTAGCGGGAGAGGCACAGATACGCAGTATTTT. Translated, it gives CASSRGTSGRGTDTQYF.

This clone was picked up many times. This chain joins TRBV30 and TRBJ1-3, with D perhaps TRBD1 (5 bases). Germline V lookup: CDR1 GTSNPN, CDR2 SVGIG (reference sequence). CDR3 length: 13 residues. CDR3 bases: TGTGCTGGGAGGAGGGGAGGAGGAAACACCATATATTTT. It codes for CAGRRGGGNTIYF. The whole variable domain, remainder taken from reference TRBV30 and TRBJ1-3, is SQTIHQWPATLVQPVGSPLSLECTVEGTSNPNLYWYRQAAGRGLQLLFYSVGIGQISSEVPQNLSASRPQDRQFILSSKKLLLSDSGFYLCAGRRGGGNTIYFGEGSWLTVV.

This clone has ten or more counts. The chain has TRBV2 and TRBJ1-1, with 9 bases lining up with TRBD1. Germline V gene sequence: CDR1 SNHLY, CDR2 FYNNEI. This CDR3 is 15 amino acids long. Unmatched junction bases numbered 10, after V lost 6 bases and J lost 5 bases. CDR3 DNA sequence: TGTGCCAGCAGCCGGGACAGGGCAGTGGAGACTGAAGCTTTCTTT. As protein: CASSRDRAVETEAFF. The full variable domain, in which reference TRBV2 and TRBJ1-1 provide the parts outside the CDR3, is EPEVTQTPSHQVTQMGQEVILRCVPISNHLYFYWYRQILGQKVEFLVSFYNNEISEKSEIFDDQFSVERPDGSNFTLKIRSTKLEDSAMYFCASSRDRAVETEAFFGQGTRLTVV.